One sample yielded the 10 T cell receptor beta chains listed below, sequenced in a study of cytomegalovirus exposure and HLA in healthy donors. Here immunoSEQ multiplex PCR was the method, and the copy in TCRdb shows in-frame clones only, minus some. Among about 170,000 clones listed, about 89% were seen once. The sample was PBMCs. These receptors all come from a man aged 18 to 29 in good health and CMV-seropositive.

The chain couples TRBV7-8 to TRBJ2-7, with D maybe TRBD2 (5 bases). The V and J ends lost 5 bases and 3 bases respectively, with 11 bases between them. Germline CDR1 and CDR2: SGHVS and FQNEAQ. The CDR3 has 13 residues. The CDR3 DNA reads TGTGCCAGCAGCGCCCAAACTAGCTACGAGCAGTACTTC. It specifies CASSAQTSYEQYF.

The CDR3 DNA follows: TGTGCCAGCAATTCCGGGACAGGCAATCAGCCCCAGCATTTT. Its translation: CASNSGTGNQPQHF. This chain joins TRBV2 and TRBJ1-5, with 7 bases identical to TRBD1. Germline CDR1 is SNHLY and CDR2 is FYNNEI. Trimming took 7 bases from V and 2 from J; bases not matched to a gene: 5. The CDR3 covers 14 residues.

The chain employs TRBV5-6 and TRBJ2-3; D perhaps matches TRBD2 (6 bases). Trimming left V 1 base short and J 7 bases short, with 16 bases between. The CDR3 covers 15 residues. Germline values: CDR1 SGHDT, CDR2 YYEEEE. CDR3 sequence reads: CASSLSPSEAHTQYF. For the CDR3, the DNA is TGTGCCAGCAGCTTGAGTCCTAGCGAAGCCCATACGCAGTATTTT.

This chain links TRBV6-6 with TRBJ1-1, with TRBD1 matching 8 bases. Germline V gene sequence: CDR1 MNHNY, CDR2 SVGAGI (reference sequence). The ends lost 2 bases at V and 5 bases at J; junction bases unmatched: 10. This CDR3 spans 16 amino acids. Here the CDR3 DNA reads TGTGCCAGCAGTTACCTCGGACAGGGTGGGAGGACTGAAGCTTTCTTT. Its translation: CASSYLGQGGRTEAFF.

The CDR3 DNA follows: TGTGCCAGTAGACCAACGGACAGCCTTGGTGTGCAGTACTTC. Translating gives CASRPTDSLGVQYF. The J gene is TRBJ2-7, the V gene TRBV19; D is perhaps TRBD1 (6 bases). The CDR3 loop spans 14 amino acids. Per the germline V gene, CDR1 is LNHDA and CDR2 is SQIVND (reference sequence). Trimming took 6 bases from V and 9 from J, leaving 21 bases between them.

The chain joins TRBV9 to TRBJ1-3; 12 bases map to TRBD1. V was pared by 5 bases and J by 4 bases, with 7 bases of the junction left unmatched. The CDR3 is made up of 16 amino acids. Germline CDR1 and CDR2: SGDLS and YYNGEE. The CDR3 coding sequence is TGTGCCAGCAGAGCCGGGACAGGGGGCAGGGGAAACACCATATATTTT. This translates into CASRAGTGGRGNTIYF.

This sequence joins TRBV9 and TRBJ2-3, with TRBD2 matching 7 bases. The V segment lost 6 bases and the J segment 3 bases; nucleotides outside the gene matches: 13. CDR1 and CDR2 (germline): SGDLS, YYNGEE. The CDR3 sequence is 16 residues long. Here the CDR3 reads CASTPLAGRSTDTQYF. For the CDR3, the DNA is TGTGCCAGCACCCCCTTAGCGGGTCGGTCGACAGATACGCAGTATTTT.

This rearrangement joins TRBV9 to TRBJ2-7; D call uncertain. The CDR3 is 13 amino acids. Germline V gene lookup returns CDR1 SGDLS and CDR2 YYNGEE. With 4 bases removed from V and 4 bases from J, the gap between germline ends came to 12 bases. CDR3 sequence: CASSPTTSYEQYF. The DNA for the CDR3 is TGTGCCAGCAGCCCCACGACATCATACGAGCAGTACTTC.

CDR3 protein: CASSLVGTNEKLFF. The CDR3 DNA is TGTGCCAGCAGCTTAGTCGGGACTAATGAAAAACTGTTTTTT. The chain links TRBV7-9 to TRBJ1-4; D is unclear. Germline values: CDR1 SEHNR, CDR2 FQNEAQ (reference sequence). The CDR3 loop spans 14 amino acids. V lost 1 base to trimming and J lost 2 bases, with 5 bases between them.

J is TRBJ2-1 and V is TRBV7-6, with 8 bases identical to TRBD2. From germline, CDR1 is SGHVS and CDR2 FNYEAQ. CDR3 length: 14 residues. Trimming removed 4 bases from V and 8 bases from J; junction bases left unmatched: 7. CDR3 sequence reads: CASSSRTGRDEQFF. In DNA, the CDR3 is TGTGCCAGCAGCTCGAGGACCGGGAGGGATGAGCAGTTCTTC.